The 24 T cell receptor beta chains below all came from one sample that was sequenced in a study of glioma-infiltrating T cells after dendritic cell vaccination. Here immunoSEQ multiplex PCR was the method, and the copy in TCRdb shows in-frame clones only, minus some. The table lists tens of thousands of clones, over 75% of them singletons. The source material was blood, sampled before dendritic cell vaccination. Source of these receptors: a human donor with glioblastoma.

In DNA, the CDR3 is TGTGCCAGCAGCTTACGGGGACGGGGGACCTACAATGAGCAGTTCTTC. Translation gives CASSLRGRGTYNEQFF. J is TRBJ2-1 and V is TRBV7-2; D possibly corresponds to TRBD2 (6 bases). CDR3 size: 16 residues. Looked up from germline, CDR1 is SGHTA and CDR2 is FQGNSA. V gave up 2 bases and J gave up 2 bases, with 13 bases separating them.

CDR3 sequence reads: CASSVVRGGQYF. CDR3 nucleotides: TGTGCCAGCAGCGTAGTCAGGGGTGGGCAGTATTTT. The chain carries TRBV9 and TRBJ2-3; tentative D call: TRBD1 (6 bases). The CDR3 is 12 residues long. Trimming left V 0 bases short and J 11 bases short, with 10 bases between. The germline V gene encodes CDR1 SGDLS and CDR2 YYNGEE.

The V call is TRBV6-1, the J call TRBJ2-5; possibly TRBD1 for D (5 bases). The assigned J gene may be wrong: the sequence end matches TRBJ2-7 better. CDR3 length: 17 residues. Germline V lookup: CDR1 MNHNS, CDR2 SASEGT. Written as DNA, the CDR3 is TGTGCCAGCAGTGACAACCCCGACAGTGGAACTACCTACGAGCAGTACTTC. It yields the protein CASSDNPDSGTTYEQYF.

This clone appeared a single time. This CDR3 is also generated by other DNA sequences in the sample. J is TRBJ1-6 and V is TRBV7-2; the match to TRBD1 covers 7 bases. Germline values: CDR1 SGHTA, CDR2 FQGNSA. Unmatched junction bases numbered 0, after V lost 3 bases and J lost 7 bases. The CDR3 extends over 13 amino acids. Written as DNA, the CDR3 is TGTGCCAGCAGCTTGACAGGGAATTCACCCCTCCACTTT. Residues: CASSLTGNSPLHF.

The rearrangement uses TRBV19 and TRBJ2-2; no definite D call. Trimming pared 6 bases from V and 4 bases from J, leaving 18 bases between. From germline, CDR1 is LNHDA and CDR2 SQIVND (reference sequence). The CDR3 consists of 16 residues. The CDR3 region has the DNA TGTGCCAGTAGGGTAGAGAGCCGGGTACTCACCGGGGAGCTGTTTTTT. Protein product: CASRVESRVLTGELFF. The full variable domain, its missing parts supplied by reference TRBV19 and TRBJ2-2, is DGGITQSPKYLFRKEGQNVTLSCEQNLNHDAMYWYRQDPGQGLRLIYYSQIVNDFQKGDIAEGYSVSREKKESFPLTVTSAQKNPTAFYLCASRVESRVLTGELFFGEGSRLTVL.

V gene TRBV10-3 combines with J gene TRBJ2-3; D ambiguous. CDR1 and CDR2 (germline): ENHRY, SYGVKD. V lost 4 bases and J lost 6, with 11 bases in between. The CDR3 is made up of 13 amino acids. The CDR3 sequence is CAISAPHVDTQYF. The CDR3 DNA reads TGTGCCATCAGTGCCCCCCATGTCGATACGCAGTATTTT.

This clone was picked up one time. This sequence joins TRBV7-8 and TRBJ1-3, with TRBD1 matching 12 bases. J was trimmed by 4 bases and V by 0 bases; bases with no gene match: 7. Germline V gene data show CDR1 as SGHVS and CDR2 as FQNEAQ. This CDR3 contains 18 residues. The CDR3 region has the DNA TGTGCCAGCAGCTTAGCATATCGGGGACAGGGGGCCGGAAACACCATATATTTT. Its translation: CASSLAYRGQGAGNTIYF.

The chain has TRBV7-2 and TRBJ2-7, with D possibly being TRBD2 (5 bases). The V end was cut by 5 bases, the J end by 1 base, with 12 bases between. The CDR3 runs 14 residues. Germline assignment: CDR1 SGHTA and CDR2 FQGNSA. The CDR3 DNA sequence: TGTGCCAGCAGCGGAGGACGGTTATCCTACGAGCAGTACTTC. This codes for CASSGGRLSYEQYF.

The chain joins TRBV15 to TRBJ1-1; TRBD1 matches at 10 bases. The germline V gene encodes CDR1 LNHNV and CDR2 YYDKDF (reference sequence). The CDR3 is made up of 17 amino acids. Trimming cost V 0 bases and J 4 bases; bases outside gene matches: 8. This CDR3 is CATSRESGTGDTTEAFF. The CDR3 DNA reads as TGTGCCACCAGCAGAGAATCTGGGACAGGGGATACCACTGAAGCTTTCTTT. Combining the CDR3 with reference TRBV15 and TRBJ1-1 gives the whole variable domain DAMVIQNPRYQVTQFGKPVTLSCSQTLNHNVMYWYQQKSSQAPKLLFHYYDKDFNNEADTPDNFQSRRPNTSFCFLDIRSPGLGDTAMYLCATSRESGTGDTTEAFFGQGTRLTVV.

CDR3 sequence reads: CASSFRQGPLATNEKLFF. The CDR3 nucleotides are TGTGCCAGCAGCTTTAGACAGGGGCCGTTGGCAACTAATGAAAAACTGTTTTTT. The rearrangement joins TRBV7-9 to TRBJ1-4, with TRBD1 identical over 8 bases. The V and J ends lost 3 bases and 0 bases, in that order; junction bases with no gene match: 9. Germline lookup yields CDR1 SEHNR and CDR2 FQNEAQ (reference sequence). The CDR3 runs to 18 residues.

This clone was detected only once. This rearrangement joins TRBV11-3 to TRBJ1-1; D ambiguous. The germline V gene has CDR1 SGHNT and CDR2 YENEEA. Between the trimmed V and J ends, which lost 5 bases and 3 bases, there was a span of 13 bases. The length of the CDR3 is 14 residues. The CDR3 protein is CASSPRVTHTEAFF. The CDR3 DNA reads TGTGCCAGCAGCCCCCGGGTCACGCACACTGAAGCTTTCTTT.

The J gene is TRBJ2-2, the V gene TRBV21-1; the table assigns TRBD1, which was not confirmed against the DNA. TRBV21-1 is noted as a pseudogene. This CDR3 contains 16 residues. CDR3 nucleotide sequence: TGTGCCAGCAGCACTCTCCCAGGGGGCGGGACCGGGGAGCTGTTTTTT. It translates to CASSTLPGGGTGELFF.

The rearrangement joins TRBV7-3 to TRBJ2-5, with a tentative D call TRBD2 (5 bases). CDR3 length: 13 amino acids. The germline V gene encodes CDR1 SGHTA and CDR2 FQGTGA. V lost 2 bases and J lost 5, with 9 bases in between. CDR3 sequence reads: CASSLGRDETQYF. The CDR3 bases are TGTGCCAGCAGCTTAGGACGGGATGAGACCCAGTACTTC.

The chain links TRBV6-5 to TRBJ2-7; a weak D match, TRBD1 (6 bases). The CDR3 spans 12 residues. Germline CDR1 and CDR2: MNHEY and SVGAGI. Trimming left V 5 bases short and J 6 bases short, with 11 bases between. For the CDR3, the DNA is TGTGCCAGCAGTGTTACAGGGAGCGAGCAGTACTTC. Translating gives CASSVTGSEQYF.

The chain joins TRBV30 to TRBJ1-5; D ambiguous. CDR3 length: 15 amino acids. CDR1 GTSNPN and CDR2 SVGIG come from the germline V gene (reference sequence). V lost 0 bases to trimming and J lost 7 bases, with 16 bases between them. The CDR3 is CAWSVTSWSRQPQHF. The DNA for the CDR3 is TGTGCCTGGAGTGTAACCTCGTGGAGTAGACAGCCCCAGCATTTT.

This chain connects TRBV7-2 to TRBJ2-3; 11 nucleotides agree with TRBD2. V dropped 7 bases and J dropped 4; count of bases not matched to a gene: 7. The CDR3 covers 15 residues. CDR1 is SGHTA, CDR2 FQGNSA, per germline. The CDR3 protein is CASTYGTSGPDTQYF. For the CDR3, the DNA is TGTGCCAGCACTTACGGGACTAGCGGTCCAGATACGCAGTATTTT. The complete variable domain, with remaining parts taken from reference TRBV7-2 and TRBJ2-3, reads GAGVSQSPSNKVTEKGKDVELRCDPISGHTALYWYRQSLGQGLEFLIYFQGNSAPDKSGLPSDRFSAERTGGSVSTLTIQRTQQEDSAVYLCASTYGTSGPDTQYFGPGTRLTVL.

The chain couples TRBV15 to TRBJ2-1, with a possible D match to TRBD2 (6 bases). Looked up from germline, CDR1 is LNHNV and CDR2 is YYDKDF (reference sequence). The CDR3 totals 13 residues. Deletions cut 3 bases from V and 3 bases from J, with 6 bases between. The CDR3 sequence is CATSREGYNEQFF. The CDR3 coding sequence is TGTGCCACCAGCAGGGAGGGCTACAATGAGCAGTTCTTC.

The gene calls are TRBV7-8 and TRBJ2-1, with TRBD1 identical over 7 bases. The CDR3 totals 16 residues. Germline V gene sequence: CDR1 SGHVS, CDR2 FQNEAQ. The ends lost 4 bases at V and 4 bases at J; junction bases unmatched: 10. The CDR3: CASSSNRDSFYNEQFF. The DNA for the CDR3 is TGTGCCAGCAGCTCAAACCGGGACAGTTTTTACAATGAGCAGTTCTTC.

The rearrangement uses TRBV9 and TRBJ2-5; TRBD1 matches 11 bases. CDR3 length equals 16 residues. The V gene end was trimmed by 4 bases and the J gene end by 1 base; junction bases not matched to a gene: 6. The germline CDR1 and CDR2 sequences are SGDLS and YYNGEE. CDR3 loop: CASSNRDRGSQETQYF. Here the CDR3 DNA reads TGTGCCAGCAGCAACCGGGACAGGGGGTCCCAAGAGACCCAGTACTTC. The complete variable domain, with remaining parts taken from reference TRBV9 and TRBJ2-5, reads DSGVTQTPKHLITATGQRVTLRCSPRSGDLSVYWYQQSLDQGLQFLIQYYNGEERAKGNILERFSAQQFPDLHSELNLSSLELGDSALYFCASSNRDRGSQETQYFGPGTRLLVL.

The chain employs TRBV5-4 and TRBJ1-5; no firm D call. CDR3 size: 15 residues. Germline assignment: CDR1 SGHNT and CDR2 YYREEE (reference sequence). V was shortened by 0 bases and J by 7 bases, with 14 bases between the two germline ends. The CDR3 reads CASSLGREPGQPQHF. CDR3 DNA: TGTGCCAGCAGCTTGGGGAGGGAGCCGGGGCAGCCCCAGCATTTT.

The table lists this clone with a count of one. The chain recombines TRBV7-9 with TRBJ1-5; D is undetermined. This CDR3 region has 14 residues. Germline CDR1 reads SEHNR; CDR2 reads FQNEAQ (reference sequence). Trimming left V 4 bases short and J 4 bases short, with 11 bases between. CDR3 coding DNA: TGTGCCAGCAGCTCTGACAAGGATAATCAGCCCCAGCATTTT. Its translation: CASSSDKDNQPQHF. The full variable domain, its missing parts supplied by reference TRBV7-9 and TRBJ1-5, is DTGVSQNPRHKITKRGQNVTFRCDPISEHNRLYWYRQTLGQGPEFLTYFQNEAQLEKSRLLSDRFSAERPKGSFSTLEIQRTEQGDSAMYLCASSSDKDNQPQHFGDGTRLSIL.

The chain is built from TRBV5-6 and TRBJ2-7, with a tentative D call TRBD2 (6 bases). Trimming left V 0 bases short and J 6 bases short, with 19 bases between. CDR3 length equals 16 residues. The V gene's germline CDR1 is SGHDT and CDR2 YYEEEE. The CDR3 DNA reads as TGTGCCAGCAGCTTGGTAGAAGGGACTGGCCGGCGCGAGCAGTACTTC. Translating it yields CASSLVEGTGRREQYF.

In this sample, this clone turned up a few times. The chain has TRBV10-3 and TRBJ1-2; 9 nucleotides align to TRBD1. With 9 bases clipped from V and 0 bases from J, the junction kept 5 bases outside the gene matches. This CDR3 is built from 14 residues. In germline, CDR1 is ENHRY, CDR2 SYGVKD. This CDR3 is CAIPGTGTNYGYTF. DNA of the CDR3: TGTGCCATTCCCGGGACAGGGACTAACTATGGCTACACCTTC.

The gene calls are TRBV19 and TRBJ1-5; 8 nucleotides match TRBD1. CDR1 and CDR2 from the germline V gene are LNHDA and SQIVND (reference sequence). The CDR3 is made up of 15 amino acids. V was clipped by 5 bases and J by 3 bases; unmatched bases: 6. This CDR3 is CASSPSGQVNQPQHF. The CDR3 coding sequence is TGTGCCAGTAGTCCCTCGGGACAGGTCAATCAGCCCCAGCATTTT.